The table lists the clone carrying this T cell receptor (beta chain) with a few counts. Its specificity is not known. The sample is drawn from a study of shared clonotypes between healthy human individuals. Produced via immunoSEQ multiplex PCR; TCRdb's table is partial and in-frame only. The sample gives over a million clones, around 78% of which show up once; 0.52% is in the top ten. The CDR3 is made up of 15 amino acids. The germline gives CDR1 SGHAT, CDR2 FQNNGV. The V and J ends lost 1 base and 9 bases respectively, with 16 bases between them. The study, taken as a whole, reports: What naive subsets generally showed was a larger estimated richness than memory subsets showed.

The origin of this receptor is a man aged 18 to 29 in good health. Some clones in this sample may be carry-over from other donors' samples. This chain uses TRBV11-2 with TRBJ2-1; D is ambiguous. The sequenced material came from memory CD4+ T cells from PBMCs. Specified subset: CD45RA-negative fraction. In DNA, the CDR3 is TGTGCCAGCAGCTTAGTAGGTCCACGGTTAGGTGAGCAGTTCTTC. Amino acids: CASSLVGPRLGEQFF.